These T cell receptor beta chains were read from a single sample in a study of cytomegalovirus exposure and HLA in healthy donors. Generated by immunoSEQ multiplex PCR, the TCRdb table keeps only in-frame clones and is missing some. The sample holds tens of thousands of clones, around 80% seen once. The sequenced material came from PBMCs. These receptors came from a man aged 25 to 45 in good health and CMV-seropositive. The CDR3 runs from the conserved cysteine through the conserved F or W. A D gene is named only where the DNA matches it firmly. The size entry is marked missing in some rows and otherwise reads once, few, many or a size class.

J: TRBJ2-2; D: TRBD1; V: TRBV29-1; size: -; DNA: TGCAGCGTTGAGGGACAGACCACCGGGGAGCTGTTTTTT; CDR3: CSVEGQTTGELFF
J: TRBJ1-1; D: TRBD1; V: TRBV12-5; size: -; DNA: TGTGCTAGTGGGGGGACAGGGGAGGTCACTGAAGCTTTCTTT; CDR3: CASGGTGEVTEAFF
J: TRBJ1-1; D: TRBD1; V: TRBV5-1; size: -; DNA: TGCGCCAGCAGCTCGGACCCAGGGGGCGGAGTGGTCACTGAAGCTTTCTTT; CDR3: CASSSDPGGGVVTEAFF
J: TRBJ1-1; D: -; V: TRBV30; size: -; DNA: TGTGCCTGGAGTGGACAGACAGAGTCGAACACTGAAGCTTTCTTT; CDR3: CAWSGQTESNTEAFF
J: TRBJ2-1; D: -; V: TRBV15; size: -; DNA: TGTGCCACCAGCGACCCCGGGTCTGGGAGGAATGAGCAGTTCTTC; CDR3: CATSDPGSGRNEQFF
J: TRBJ1-2; D: -; V: TRBV30; size: once; DNA: TGTGCCTGGAGTGGATGGACAGCGGATGGCTACACCTTC; CDR3: CAWSGWTADGYTF
J: TRBJ2-3; D: -; V: TRBV2; size: -; DNA: TGTGCCAGCCTCATTGAAGGGGACAACTCCACAGATACGCAGTATTTT; CDR3: CASLIEGDNSTDTQYF
J: TRBJ2-5; D: -; V: TRBV4-1; size: once; DNA: TGCGCCAGCAGCCAAGAACCCGGGGAGCAGACCCAGTACTTC; CDR3: CASSQEPGEQTQYF
J: TRBJ1-6; D: -; V: TRBV12-1; size: few; DNA: -; CDR3: CASSFAKGAFDSPLHF
J: TRBJ2-5; D: TRBD1; V: TRBV29-1; size: -; DNA: TGCAGCGTTACGAGGGGGCAGGAGACCCAGTACTTC; CDR3: CSVTRGQETQYF
J: TRBJ2-7; D: TRBD1; V: TRBV28; size: -; DNA: TGTGCCAGCAGGGGACAGGGTCGTTCGGGTTGGGACGAGCAGTACTTC; CDR3: CASRGQGRSGWDEQYF
J: TRBJ2-2; D: -; V: TRBV9; size: -; DNA: TGTGCCAGCAGCGGGGGGCGAGCGAACACCGGGGAGCTGTTTTTT; CDR3: CASSGGRANTGELFF
J: TRBJ1-5; D: -; V: TRBV7-2; size: -; DNA: TGTGCCAGCAGCTTAAATCGAAGGGGGGGACAGCCCCAGCATTTT; CDR3: CASSLNRRGGQPQHF
J: TRBJ1-4; D: -; V: TRBV5-1; size: -; DNA: TGCGCCAGCAGCTTGACGGGGGGGAATGAAAAACTGTTTTTT; CDR3: CASSLTGGNEKLFF
J: TRBJ2-1; D: -; V: TRBV5-1; size: once; DNA: TGCGCCAGCAGCCGCTCCGGGTCGGAATACAATGAGCAGTTCTTC; CDR3: CASSRSGSEYNEQFF
J: TRBJ2-3; D: TRBD2; V: TRBV10-2; size: -; DNA: TGCGCCAGCATTGGGGCCTTTGGGGGGGTTACAGATACGCAGTATTTT; CDR3: CASIGAFGGVTDTQYF
J: TRBJ1-1; D: -; V: TRBV7-9; size: -; DNA: TGTTCCAGCAGCTCACCCTCAGGGTCGGCTTTCTTT; CDR3: CSSSSPSGSAFF
J: TRBJ1-5; D: TRBD1; V: TRBV2; size: -; DNA: TGTGCCAGCAGCCGGACAGGGTCCTCAGTGGAGCATTTT; CDR3: CASSRTGSSVEHF
J: TRBJ2-5; D: -; V: TRBV6-1; size: -; DNA: TGTGCCAGCAGTGTTCCAGCCTCGGGGGAGACCCAGTACTTC; CDR3: CASSVPASGETQYF
J: TRBJ2-7; D: -; V: TRBV7-2; size: -; DNA: TGTGCCAGCAGCCGGCTTGCTAGCGCGAGCTCCTACGAGCAGTACTTC; CDR3: CASSRLASASSYEQYF
J: TRBJ2-1; D: TRBD1; V: TRBV5-8; size: once; DNA: TGTAGCAGCAGTCTGGGACAGGGGGGGTATGAGCAGTTCTTC; CDR3: CSSSLGQGGYEQFF
J: TRBJ1-6; D: TRBD1; V: TRBV4-1; size: -; DNA: TGCGCCAGCAGCCGACAGGGGGGAAATTCACCCCTCCACTTT; CDR3: CASSRQGGNSPLHF
J: TRBJ1-2; D: -; V: TRBV11-2; size: -; DNA: TGTGCCAGCAGCTTAGTTTACGGGGTAGAGGGCTACACCTTC; CDR3: CASSLVYGVEGYTF
J: TRBJ1-3; D: -; V: TRBV7-8; size: few; DNA: TGTGCCAGCAGCTTATTTGAGGTTTTCAGCTCTGGAAACACCATATATTTT; CDR3: CASSLFEVFSSGNTIYF
J: TRBJ1-3; D: TRBD1; V: TRBV9; size: -; DNA: TGTGCCAGCAGCTCAACGACAGGGAGAAACACCATATATTTT; CDR3: CASSSTTGRNTIYF
J: TRBJ1-5; D: TRBD1; V: TRBV7-9; size: once; DNA: TGTGCCAGCAGCTTAACAGGGGGGACCAATCAGCCCCAGCATTTT; CDR3: CASSLTGGTNQPQHF
J: TRBJ1-2; D: TRBD1; V: TRBV5-3; size: -; DNA: TGTGCCAGAAGCATCAAAACGGACAGGATGGGGCACTATGGCTACACCTTC; CDR3: CARSIKTDRMGHYGYTF
J: TRBJ2-7; D: -; V: TRBV6-5; size: few; DNA: TGTGCCAGCAGTTACTCGTACGGAGAAGCCTACGAGCAGTACTTC; CDR3: CASSYSYGEAYEQYF
J: TRBJ1-2; D: TRBD1; V: TRBV28; size: -; DNA: TGTGCAACCCAGGAGCCCAGAGGGACAGAGACTTATGGCTACACCTTC; CDR3: CATQEPRGTETYGYTF